This T cell receptor beta chain originates from a study of T cells in Graves' hyperthyroidism and ophthalmopathy. Study-level findings and limits: Separating ophthalmopathy from stable hyperthyroidism was achieved by a 13 V-J model. Most clonotypes that expanded in the thyroid above 0.001 also showed up in blood.

There were TCR beta CDR3 regions amplified from RNA transcripts. HTBI primers were used for first-round RT-PCR of the TCR CDR3. MiXCR was run by TCRdb on the multiplex PCR reads, yielding one entry per CDR3 protein. The sample shows 350,000 to 450,000 distinct CDR3 sequences, about a sixth of them seen only once. A sample of blood taken at first hyperthyroidism diagnosis preceded any ophthalmopathy symptoms. The V gene end was trimmed by 5 bases and the J gene end by 0 bases; junction bases not matched to a gene: 4. Germline V gene data show CDR1 as KGHSH and CDR2 as LQKENI. CDR3 length: 15 amino acids. This clonotype was recorded at least ten times. Its antigen is as yet unknown.

V usage is TRBV18 and J usage is TRBJ2-7; TRBD2 agrees at 10 bases. The sequenced material came from blood. The sequence came from a young woman with Graves' hyperthyroidism that later progressed to Graves' ophthalmopathy. For the CDR3, the DNA is TGTGCCAGCTCAACGGGACTAGCGCTCTCCTACGAGCAGTACTTC. It specifies CASSTGLALSYEQYF.